What follows are 18 T cell receptor beta chains derived from one specimen sequenced in a study of control samples from healthy donors and cancer patients. Using immunoSEQ multiplex PCR, the repertoire was profiled, and TCRdb retains in-frame clones only, with some absent. Of about 190,000 clones listed, 85% to 95% are singletons. The sample comprised blood. The receptors originated from a man between 18 and 29 years old in good health.

The J gene is TRBJ2-7, the V gene TRBV3-1 (or the pseudogene TRBV3-2); no clear D gene. CDR1 is LGHDT and CDR2 is YNNKEL in the germline V gene (reference sequence). The CDR3 is 11 amino acids. V lost 4 bases to trimming and J lost 6 bases, with 7 bases between them. The CDR3 DNA follows: TGTGCCAGCAGCCGGTCGGGCGAGCAGTACTTC. Protein product: CASSRSGEQYF.

The J gene is TRBJ1-6, the V gene TRBV12-3 or TRBV12-4; D might be TRBD1 (5 bases). V lost 2 bases, J lost 10 bases, and 9 bases lay in between. The CDR3 contains 13 residues. This CDR3 reads CASSLFGGSPLHF. The CDR3 DNA reads as TGTGCCAGCAGTTTATTTGGGGGGTCACCCCTCCACTTT.

This chain joins TRBV12-5 and TRBJ2-3; D is uncertain. The CDR3 spans 13 residues. CDR1 is LGHNT, CDR2 FRNRAP, per germline. V gave up 7 bases and J gave up 6 bases, with 14 bases separating them. The CDR3 DNA sequence: TGTGCTAGTGCCCTAATCGATGTGGATACGCAGTATTTT. Its translation: CASALIDVDTQYF.

This clone was counted between two and nine times. V and J are TRBV2 and TRBJ1-2; D is possibly TRBD1 (5 bases). The CDR3 is 15 amino acids. V was pared by 6 bases and J by 0 bases, with 14 bases between. CDR1 is SNHLY and CDR2 is FYNNEI in the germline V gene. For the CDR3, the DNA is TGTGCCAGCAGGCTCCAGGGTGGTGCTAACTATGGCTACACCTTC. Translation gives CASRLQGGANYGYTF.

V and J are TRBV19 and TRBJ1-6; D is uncertain. V was trimmed by 3 bases and J by 10 bases, leaving 10 bases between them. Germline CDR1 and CDR2: LNHDA and SQIVND (reference sequence). The CDR3 is made up of 13 amino acids. The CDR3 sequence is CASSIGVRSPLHF. CDR3 coding DNA: TGTGCCAGTAGTATTGGGGTACGCTCACCCCTCCACTTT.

The rearrangement links TRBV19 to TRBJ1-1; D gene ambiguous. Germline-derived CDR1 and CDR2 are LNHDA and SQIVND (reference sequence). This CDR3 contains 15 residues. V gave up 3 bases and J gave up 0 bases, with 11 bases separating them. CDR3 nucleotide sequence: TGTGCCAGTAGTATCGGTGAGAACATGAACACTGAAGCTTTCTTT. It encodes CASSIGENMNTEAFF.

The gene calls are TRBV6-1 and TRBJ1-2; possibly TRBD1 for D (5 bases). The germline V and J ends were trimmed by 2 bases and 4 bases, with 14 bases remaining between them. This CDR3 comprises 15 residues. Looked up from germline, CDR1 is MNHNS and CDR2 is SASEGT. CDR3 loop: CASSEWARDPYGYTF. The CDR3 DNA sequence: TGTGCCAGCAGTGAATGGGCCAGGGACCCCTATGGCTACACCTTC.

The chain combines TRBV7-3 with TRBJ1-2; no clear D gene. Germline V gene sequence: CDR1 SGHTA, CDR2 FQGTGA. Trimming took off 5 bases at V and 7 bases at J, with 14 bases between the two ends. CDR3 length: 13 amino acids. CDR3 sequence reads: CASSAHQTGGYTF. CDR3 in DNA: TGTGCCAGCAGCGCCCACCAGACGGGTGGCTACACCTTC.

V and J are TRBV30 and TRBJ1-1; 7 bases match TRBD1. Germline CDR1 and CDR2: GTSNPN and SVGIG (reference sequence). V gave up 0 bases and J gave up 3 bases; unmatched junction bases: 7. The length of the CDR3 is 15 residues. The CDR3 sequence is CAWSVQGNWDTEAFF. Written as DNA, the CDR3 is TGTGCCTGGAGTGTACAGGGGAATTGGGACACTGAAGCTTTCTTT.

The chain employs TRBV7-2 and TRBJ1-3; D remains ambiguous. There are 16 residues in the CDR3. Looked up from germline, CDR1 is SGHTA and CDR2 is FQGNSA. V shed 1 base and J shed 0 bases, with 10 bases lying between them. CDR3 sequence: CASSLVGLSSGNTIYF. The CDR3 coding sequence is TGTGCCAGCAGCTTAGTGGGATTATCCTCTGGAAACACCATATATTTT.

The chain combines TRBV30 with TRBJ2-7; 7 nucleotides agree with TRBD1. J lost 3 bases, V lost 0 bases, and 11 bases had no gene match. The CDR3 is 16 residues long. The germline V gene encodes CDR1 GTSNPN and CDR2 SVGIG (reference sequence). CDR3 DNA sequence: TGTGCCTGGAGTGTCCCCCTCCCACAGGGGTACTACGAGCAGTACTTC. Its protein product is CAWSVPLPQGYYEQYF.

For the CDR3, the DNA is TGTGCCAGCAGCCAAGATCTGTACAGGGTTCACAATGAGCAGTTCTTC. Its translation is CASSQDLYRVHNEQFF. The chain is built from TRBV4-2 and TRBJ2-1; TRBD1 is a possible D gene (6 bases). The CDR3 is made up of 16 amino acids. Germline V gene sequence: CDR1 LGHNA, CDR2 YNFKEQ. Between the trimmed V and J ends, which lost 0 bases and 5 bases, there was a span of 14 bases.

This clone has just one count. The V and J genes are TRBV18 and TRBJ1-3; weak D call: TRBD1 (5 bases). Germline values: CDR1 KGHSH, CDR2 LQKENI. Trimming took off 3 bases at V and 0 bases at J, with 9 bases between the two ends. This CDR3 has 15 residues. CDR3 sequence (DNA): TGTGCCAGCTCACCGGGGGGGAGCTCTGGAAACACCATATATTTT. It yields the protein CASSPGGSSGNTIYF.

This rearrangement joins TRBV5-5 to TRBJ2-1; TRBD2 agrees at 13 bases. Germline loops: CDR1 SGHKS, CDR2 YYEKEE (reference sequence). The V gene end was trimmed by 4 bases and the J gene end by 8 bases; junction bases not matched to a gene: 6. This CDR3 is 15 amino acids long. As DNA, the CDR3 is TGTGCCAGCAGCATACTAGCGGGGGGGATCGATGAGCAGTTCTTC. Its protein is CASSILAGGIDEQFF.

The genes are TRBV29-1 and TRBJ2-5; 12 bases are shared with TRBD2. CDR1 is SQVTM, CDR2 ANQGSEA, per germline. The V gene end was trimmed by 3 bases and the J gene end by 1 base; junction bases not matched to a gene: 12. There are 18 residues in the CDR3. The CDR3 nucleotides read TGCAGCGTTGACTCAGGAGATGTACTAGCGGGGGGCCAAGAGACCCAGTACTTC. Its translation is CSVDSGDVLAGGQETQYF.

The chain employs TRBV12-3 or TRBV12-4 and TRBJ2-3, with 8 positions matching TRBD2. The V segment lost 6 bases and the J segment 5 bases; nucleotides outside the gene matches: 4. This CDR3 contains 13 residues. DNA for the CDR3: TGTGCCAGCAGGTCGAGCGGGAGAGATACGCAGTATTTT. It yields the protein CASRSSGRDTQYF.

The chain recombines TRBV10-3 with TRBJ1-4; D call uncertain. The germline V and J ends were trimmed by 5 bases and 8 bases, with 12 bases remaining between them. Germline V CDR1 and CDR2: ENHRY, SYGVKD. The CDR3 has 13 amino acids. In DNA, the CDR3 is TGTGCCATCAGTAGCGGGATTGGGGAAAAACTGTTTTTT. It specifies CAISSGIGEKLFF.

This clone has only one observation. A clone one base away is much larger, so this may be a read error. The chain links TRBV6-4 to TRBJ1-1, with TRBD1 matching over 7 bases. Germline assignment: CDR1 MRHNA and CDR2 SNTAGT. The CDR3 extends over 13 amino acids. V trimming: 6 bases; J trimming: 3 bases; junction bases outside the gene matches: 4. Here the CDR3 reads CASSATGDTEAFF. The CDR3 DNA follows: TGTGCCAGCAGCGCAACAGGGGACACTGAAGCTTTCTTT.